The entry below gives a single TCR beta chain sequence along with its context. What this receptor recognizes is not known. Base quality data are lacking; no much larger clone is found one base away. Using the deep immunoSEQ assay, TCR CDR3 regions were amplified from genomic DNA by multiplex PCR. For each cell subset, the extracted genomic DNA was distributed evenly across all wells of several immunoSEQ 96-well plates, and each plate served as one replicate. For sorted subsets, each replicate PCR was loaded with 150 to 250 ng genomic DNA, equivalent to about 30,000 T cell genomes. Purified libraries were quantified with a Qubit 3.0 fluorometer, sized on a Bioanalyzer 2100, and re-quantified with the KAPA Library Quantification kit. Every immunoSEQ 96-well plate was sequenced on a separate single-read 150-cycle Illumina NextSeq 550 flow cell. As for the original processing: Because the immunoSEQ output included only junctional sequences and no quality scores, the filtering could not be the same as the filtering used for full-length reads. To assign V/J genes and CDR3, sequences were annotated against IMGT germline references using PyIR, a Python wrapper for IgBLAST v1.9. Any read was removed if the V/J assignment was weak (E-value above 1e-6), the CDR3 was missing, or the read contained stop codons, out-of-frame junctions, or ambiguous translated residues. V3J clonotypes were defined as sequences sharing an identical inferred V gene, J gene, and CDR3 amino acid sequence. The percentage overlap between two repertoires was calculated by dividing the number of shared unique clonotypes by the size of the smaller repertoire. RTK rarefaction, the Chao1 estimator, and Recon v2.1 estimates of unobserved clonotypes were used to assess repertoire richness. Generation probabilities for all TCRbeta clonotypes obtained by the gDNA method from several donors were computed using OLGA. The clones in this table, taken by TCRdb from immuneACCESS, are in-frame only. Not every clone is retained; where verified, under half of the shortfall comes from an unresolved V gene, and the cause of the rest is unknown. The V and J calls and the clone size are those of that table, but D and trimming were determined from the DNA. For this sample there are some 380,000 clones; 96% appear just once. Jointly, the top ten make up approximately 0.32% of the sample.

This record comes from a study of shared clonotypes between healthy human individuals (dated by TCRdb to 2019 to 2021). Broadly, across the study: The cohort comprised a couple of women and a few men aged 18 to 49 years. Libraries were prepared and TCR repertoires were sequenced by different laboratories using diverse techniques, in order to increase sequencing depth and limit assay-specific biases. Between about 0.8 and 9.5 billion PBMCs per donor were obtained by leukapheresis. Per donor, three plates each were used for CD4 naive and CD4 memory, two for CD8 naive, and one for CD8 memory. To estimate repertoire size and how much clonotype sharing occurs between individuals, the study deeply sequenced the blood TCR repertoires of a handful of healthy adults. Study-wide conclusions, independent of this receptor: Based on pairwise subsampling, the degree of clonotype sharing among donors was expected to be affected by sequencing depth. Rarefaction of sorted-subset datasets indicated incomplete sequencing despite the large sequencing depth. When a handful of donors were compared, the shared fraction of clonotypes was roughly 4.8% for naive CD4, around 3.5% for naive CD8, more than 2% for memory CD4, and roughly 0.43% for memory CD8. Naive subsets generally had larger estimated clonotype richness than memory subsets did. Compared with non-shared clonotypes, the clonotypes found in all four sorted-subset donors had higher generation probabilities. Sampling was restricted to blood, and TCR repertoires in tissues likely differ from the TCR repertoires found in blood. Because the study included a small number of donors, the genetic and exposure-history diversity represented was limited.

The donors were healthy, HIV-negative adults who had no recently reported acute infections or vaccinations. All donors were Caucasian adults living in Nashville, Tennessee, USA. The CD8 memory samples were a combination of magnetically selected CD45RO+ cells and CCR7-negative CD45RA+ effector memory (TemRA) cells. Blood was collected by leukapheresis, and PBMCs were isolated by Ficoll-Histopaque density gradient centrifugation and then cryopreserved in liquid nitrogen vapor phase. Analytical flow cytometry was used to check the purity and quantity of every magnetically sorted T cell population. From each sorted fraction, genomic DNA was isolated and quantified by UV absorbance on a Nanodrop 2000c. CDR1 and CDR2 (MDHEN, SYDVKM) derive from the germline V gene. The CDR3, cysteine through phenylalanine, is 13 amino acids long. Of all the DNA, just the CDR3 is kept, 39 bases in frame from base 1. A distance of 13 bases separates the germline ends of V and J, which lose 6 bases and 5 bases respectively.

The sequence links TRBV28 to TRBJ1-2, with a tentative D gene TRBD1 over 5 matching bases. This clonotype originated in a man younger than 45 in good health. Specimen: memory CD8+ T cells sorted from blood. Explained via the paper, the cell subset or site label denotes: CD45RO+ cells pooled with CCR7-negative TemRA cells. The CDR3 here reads CASSHPEGYGYTF. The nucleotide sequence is TGTGCCAGCAGCCATCCAGAGGGGTATGGCTACACCTTC.